What follows are 20 T cell receptor beta chains derived from one specimen sequenced in a study of T cells after yellow fever vaccination. TCRdb redid the calling of the 5' RACE reads with MiXCR, one entry per CDR3 protein. The profile shows tens of thousands of distinct CDR3 sequences, approximately 5.5% of them singletons. This material consisted of PBMCs, either bulk or a sorted T-cell subset (CD4+, CD8+, memory, or dextramer-sorted; not recorded which), taken on the day of the yellow fever booster vaccination. Every receptor here comes from a man younger than 35 who received the YFV17D yellow fever vaccine.

This clonotype was seen ten or more times. The CDR3 DNA sequence: TGCAGTGCTACTCCCCCTAGACATCGCACCTACAATGAGCAGTTCTTC. Protein sequence: CSATPPRHRTYNEQFF. The chain carries TRBV20-1 and TRBJ2-1; D remains unclear. Germline loops: CDR1 DFQATT, CDR2 SNEGSKA (reference sequence). The CDR3 runs to 16 residues. V was cut by 4 bases and J by 2 bases, with 18 bases left in between.

CDR3 region: CASSYAGYNEQFF. The CDR3 DNA sequence: TGTGCCAGCAGTTACGCAGGGTACAATGAGCAGTTCTTC. The J gene is TRBJ2-1, the V gene TRBV6-2 or TRBV6-3, with D perhaps TRBD1 (5 bases). This CDR3 is 13 amino acids long. V shed 2 bases and J shed 4 bases, with 6 bases lying between them. The germline CDR1 and CDR2 sequences are MNHEY and SVGEGT.

The DNA for the CDR3 is TGTGCCAGCAGCTTCTACAGGGGAGAGACCCAGTACTTC. Protein product: CASSFYRGETQYF. The chain uses TRBV6-6 and TRBJ2-5; 7 positions agree with TRBD1. The germline gives CDR1 MNHNY, CDR2 SVGAGI (reference sequence). This CDR3 has 13 residues. With V trimmed by 6 bases and J by 4 bases, 5 bases remained unmatched.

This clonotype was found a few times. CDR3 DNA sequence: TGTGCCAGCAGCCGACAGGGGCGCAATGAGCAGTTCTTC. Translated, it gives CASSRQGRNEQFF. The rearrangement uses TRBV6-2 or TRBV6-3 and TRBJ2-1, with 8 bases lining up with TRBD1. This CDR3 region has 13 residues. Germline V gene sequence: CDR1 MNHEY, CDR2 SVGEGT. The ends lost 6 bases at V and 6 bases at J; junction bases unmatched: 4.

Comment on this clonotype: An end of the junction differs from the germline gene, which may be a read error. This chain uses TRBV11-3 with TRBJ2-1; 10 bases fit TRBD2. Per germline, CDR1 SGHNT and CDR2 YENEEA. The CDR3 runs to 16 residues. The CDR3 sequence: CASSPTSGGAYDEQFF. Written as DNA, the CDR3 is TGTGCCAGCAGCCCCACGAGCGGGGGGGCCTACGATGAGCAGTTCTTC.

The CDR3 here is CASSQERDRAHMSLHF. CDR3 bases: TGCGCCAGCAGCCAAGAACGTGACAGGGCGCACATGTCCCTCCACTTT. The chain employs TRBV4-1 and TRBJ1-6; 7 nucleotides line up with TRBD1. Unmatched junction bases numbered 13, after V lost 0 bases and J lost 14 bases. Germline-derived CDR1 and CDR2 are MGHRA and YSYEKL. This CDR3 spans 16 amino acids.

This clonotype occurred many times. The V and J genes are TRBV13 and TRBJ2-4; 9 bases line up with TRBD2. V dropped 4 bases and J dropped 1; count of bases not matched to a gene: 8. Germline CDR1 reads PRHDT; CDR2 reads FYEKMQ (reference sequence). The CDR3 is 17 residues long. The CDR3 protein is CASSSVSGGSAKNIQYF. CDR3 bases: TGTGCCAGCAGCTCGGTGAGCGGGGGGTCCGCCAAAAACATTCAGTACTTC.

This clonotype was picked up a small number of times. In nucleotides, the CDR3 is TGTGCCAGCAGTCAGGGTAGTAATTCACCCCTCCACTTT. Residues: CASSQGSNSPLHF. The genes are TRBV12-3 or TRBV12-4 and TRBJ1-6, with D perhaps TRBD1 (5 bases). The CDR3 length is 13 residues. Trimming removed 5 bases at V and 6 bases at J, with 8 bases between.

This clonotype was observed at least ten times. The V and J genes are TRBV10-3 and TRBJ1-6; a possible D gene is TRBD1 (6 bases). V was pared by 3 bases and J by 4 bases, with 10 bases between. The CDR3 has 15 amino acids. Per germline, CDR1 ENHRY and CDR2 SYGVKD. The CDR3 loop is CAISDGTLYNSPLHF. The CDR3 region has the DNA TGTGCCATCAGTGACGGGACACTTTATAATTCACCCCTCCACTTT.

This clonotype has at least ten counts. V and J are TRBV6-6 and TRBJ1-2, with D uncertain. The germline gives CDR1 MNHNY, CDR2 SVGAGI (reference sequence). Trimming took 8 bases from V and 2 from J, leaving 12 bases between them. The CDR3 is made up of 13 amino acids. The CDR3 reads CASHLPGNYGYTF. As DNA, the CDR3 is TGTGCCAGCCACCTCCCCGGGAACTATGGCTACACCTTC.

V is TRBV20-1 and J is TRBJ1-5, with D maybe TRBD1 (5 bases). Deletions cut 2 bases from V and 6 bases from J, with 26 bases between. From germline, CDR1 is DFQATT and CDR2 SNEGSKA (reference sequence). The CDR3 length is 18 residues. The CDR3 protein is CSARLPDPEGPLSQPQHF. DNA for the CDR3: TGCAGTGCTAGACTACCCGACCCCGAGGGGCCCCTGAGTCAGCCCCAGCATTTT.

This clonotype was detected a few times. This chain links TRBV7-3 with TRBJ2-2; 11 positions match TRBD2. This CDR3 is 16 amino acids long. The V and J ends lost 5 bases and 7 bases, in that order; junction bases with no gene match: 9. Germline CDR1 and CDR2: SGHTA and FQGTGA. CDR3 bases: TGTGCCAGCAGCCAAGCGACTAGCGGGGTTGACGGGGAGCTGTTTTTT. It translates to CASSQATSGVDGELFF.

This clonotype occurred a few times. The chain employs TRBV23-1 and TRBJ2-1; 9 bases fit TRBD2. TRBV23-1 is an ORF for which the function is uncertain. CDR3 size: 16 residues. The trim removed 4 bases at V and 8 bases at J, leaving 12 bases unmatched. The CDR3 region is CASSRAGLAKYDEQFF. CDR3 sequence (DNA): TGCGCCAGCAGTCGGGCGGGACTAGCTAAATATGATGAGCAGTTCTTC.

The chain joins TRBV2 to TRBJ2-3; TRBD2 agrees at 13 bases. The CDR3 sequence is 17 residues long. Germline assignment: CDR1 SNHLY and CDR2 FYNNEI. After removal of 4 bases from V and 3 bases from J, the junction contained 7 bases not matched to a gene. In DNA, the CDR3 is TGTGCCAGCAGTGCAGGACTAGCGGGGGTGGGGACAGATACGCAGTATTTT. Its protein product is CASSAGLAGVGTDTQYF.

This clonotype was seen many times. V and J are TRBV6-5 and TRBJ1-2; D remains ambiguous. Trimming shortened V by 6 bases and J by 2 bases, and 13 bases separated the two germline ends. Germline V gene sequence: CDR1 MNHEY, CDR2 SVGAGI. The CDR3 spans 14 residues. Written as DNA, the CDR3 is TGTGCCAGCAGCGAAACACTGGGGAACTATGGCTACACCTTC. This encodes CASSETLGNYGYTF.

This clonotype was observed a few times. This rearrangement joins TRBV29-1 to TRBJ1-2; possibly TRBD1 for D (6 bases). This CDR3 has 13 residues. The V and J ends lost 7 bases and 7 bases respectively, with 19 bases between them. Germline CDR1 SQVTM, CDR2 ANQGSEA. The chain's CDR3 is CSAERQAEGGYTF. CDR3 DNA sequence: TGCAGCGCCGAAAGACAGGCTGAGGGTGGCTACACCTTC.

This clonotype has at least ten counts. The chain combines TRBV4-2 with TRBJ2-5, with 8 positions matching TRBD1. In germline, CDR1 is LGHNA, CDR2 YNFKEQ. V trimming: 1 base; J trimming: 4 bases; junction bases outside the gene matches: 5. The CDR3 spans 15 residues. The CDR3: CASSQGTQGVETQYF. Written as DNA, the CDR3 is TGTGCCAGCAGCCAAGGGACACAGGGGGTAGAGACCCAGTACTTC.

A few counts support this clonotype. The chain joins TRBV15 to TRBJ2-6; TRBD1 matches 9 bases. The germline V gene encodes CDR1 LNHNV and CDR2 YYDKDF (reference sequence). Trimming removed 4 bases from V and 0 bases from J; junction bases left unmatched: 4. The CDR3 sequence is 17 residues long. The CDR3 spells CATSTRQGGSGANVLTF. CDR3 coding DNA: TGTGCCACCAGCACCAGACAGGGGGGCTCTGGGGCCAACGTCCTGACTTTC.

V is TRBV27 and J is TRBJ2-3; D may be TRBD2 (6 bases). Germline CDR1 MNHEY, CDR2 SMNVEV (reference sequence). The CDR3 contains 16 residues. Between the trimmed V and J ends, which lost 5 bases and 0 bases, there was a span of 15 bases. CDR3 sequence: CASSLPGGESTDTQYF. The CDR3 DNA reads as TGTGCCAGCAGTCTCCCCGGCGGGGAAAGCACAGATACGCAGTATTTT.

This clonotype showed up just a few times. The rearrangement links TRBV4-2 to TRBJ2-2; unclear D gene. Per the germline V gene, CDR1 is LGHNA and CDR2 is YNFKEQ. The CDR3 is 15 residues long. V lost 1 base and J 3 bases, leaving 9 bases between the germline ends. CDR3 DNA sequence: TGTGCCAGCAGCCAAGTCCTCCACGACACCGGGGAGCTGTTTTTT. Translated: CASSQVLHDTGELFF.